A single sample is the source of the 28 T cell receptor beta chains below, sequenced in a study of cytomegalovirus exposure and HLA in healthy donors. Both 60 Vbeta primers and 13 Jbeta primers went into the PCR. Sequencing used immunoSEQ multiplex PCR; TCRdb keeps in-frame clones, though not all of them. The sample lists some 120,000 clones, roughly 80% occurring once. Material for sequencing was PBMCs. The source is a man aged 30-40 years in good health and CMV-seropositive.

J is TRBJ2-7 and V is TRBV2; D possibly corresponds to TRBD2 (5 bases). Germline V gene sequence: CDR1 SNHLY, CDR2 FYNNEI. This CDR3 comprises 13 residues. Between the trimmed V and J ends, which lost 1 base and 6 bases, there was a span of 10 bases. The CDR3 nucleotides are TGTGCCAGCAGTGAAGGGACCGAGGGCGAGCAGTACGTC. Its protein product is CASSEGTEGEQYV.

The chain joins TRBV5-1 to TRBJ2-7, with D perhaps TRBD2 (5 bases). The V gene's germline CDR1 is SGHRS and CDR2 YFSETQ. V lost 0 bases to trimming and J lost 7 bases, with 8 bases between them. The CDR3 loop spans 12 amino acids. The chain's CDR3 is CASSLGTGEQYV. The CDR3 DNA reads TGCGCCAGCAGCTTGGGAACGGGGGAGCAGTACGTC.

The V gene is TRBV5-6, the J gene TRBJ1-2; 8 bases are shared with TRBD1. Germline CDR1 reads SGHDT; CDR2 reads YYEEEE. Trimming took 4 bases from V and 5 from J; bases not matched to a gene: 4. The CDR3 consists of 13 residues. The CDR3: CASSVDRDYGYTF. In DNA form, the CDR3 reads TGTGCCAGCAGCGTGGACAGGGATTATGGCTACACCTTC.

This chain joins TRBV28 and TRBJ1-1; D is unresolved. This CDR3 has 15 residues. Germline values: CDR1 MDHEN, CDR2 SYDVKM. The germline V and J ends were trimmed by 5 bases and 1 base, with 14 bases remaining between them. The CDR3 DNA is TGTGCCAGCAGTCCTGTACTAGAGGCGAACACTGAAGCTTTCTTT. Amino acid sequence: CASSPVLEANTEAFF.

In its sample, this clone was seen many times. The chain carries TRBV5-4 and TRBJ2-7; 9 positions match TRBD1. V gave up 4 bases and J gave up 3 bases; unmatched junction bases: 8. Per germline, CDR1 SGHNT and CDR2 YYREEE (reference sequence). This CDR3 comprises 15 residues. The CDR3 region is CASSRRGQGRYEQYV. CDR3 coding DNA: TGTGCCAGCAGCCGCCGGGGACAGGGCCGCTACGAGCAGTACGTC.

The V call is TRBV2, the J call TRBJ2-5; no reliable D call. The J call is in doubt because the DNA end fits TRBJ2-7 better. This CDR3 has 13 residues. Germline V CDR1 and CDR2: SNHLY, FYNNEI. CDR3 in amino acids: CASSEQAIYEQYF. The DNA for the CDR3 is TGTGCCAGCAGTGAACAGGCGATCTACGAGCAGTACTTC.

The V and J genes are TRBV28 and TRBJ2-5; TRBD1 matches at 8 bases. CDR1 is MDHEN and CDR2 is SYDVKM in the germline V gene. The CDR3 loop spans 16 amino acids. V dropped 5 bases and J dropped 5; count of bases not matched to a gene: 13. The CDR3 DNA follows: TGTGCCAGCAGTGAACCCCCGACAGGGGAGGAGGAGACCCAGTACTTC. Its translation: CASSEPPTGEEETQYF.

With respect to this clone: The sample carries other DNA sequences with the same CDR3. This chain joins TRBV6-5 and TRBJ1-1, with D maybe TRBD1 (6 bases). The CDR3 runs to 14 residues. Germline V gives CDR1 MNHEY, CDR2 SVGAGI. The V and J ends lost 0 bases and 2 bases respectively, with 7 bases between them. The CDR3 region has the DNA TGTGCCAGCAGTTACTCAGGGGGAAACACTGAAGCTTTCTTT. This translates into CASSYSGGNTEAFF.

The rearrangement joins TRBV9 to TRBJ2-1; a possible D gene is TRBD1 (5 bases). The germline gives CDR1 SGDLS, CDR2 YYNGEE. CDR3 length: 14 residues. The ends were cut back, 0 bases at V and 5 bases at J, with 9 bases in the middle. CDR3 protein: CASSVVSGNNEQFF. CDR3 sequence (DNA): TGTGCCAGCAGCGTAGTTTCAGGGAACAATGAGCAGTTCTTC.

The sample holds a few counts of this clone. The V call is TRBV7-2, the J call TRBJ1-5; maybe TRBD1 (5 bases). Trimming left V 1 base short and J 4 bases short, with 5 bases between. In germline, CDR1 is SGHTA, CDR2 FQGNSA. This CDR3 region has 13 residues. The CDR3 DNA reads TGTGCCAGCAGCTTAGACAGGAATCAGCCCCAGCATTTT. This gives the protein CASSLDRNQPQHF.

The chain couples TRBV5-1 to TRBJ1-1; D might be TRBD1 (6 bases). CDR3 size: 15 residues. From germline, CDR1 is SGHRS and CDR2 YFSETQ. Trimming removed 2 bases from V and 1 base from J, with 12 bases in between. CDR3 DNA sequence: TGCGCCAGCAGCTTTTCCGGGACAACGAACACTGAAGCTTTCTTT. Its protein is CASSFSGTTNTEAFF.

This sequence joins TRBV7-8 and TRBJ2-1; possibly TRBD2 for D (6 bases). V shed 5 bases and J shed 1 base, with 21 bases lying between them. The CDR3 length is 18 residues. Germline V CDR1 and CDR2: SGHVS, FQNEAQ. The CDR3 is CASSQELQREWSYNEQFF. In nucleotides, the CDR3 is TGTGCCAGCAGCCAGGAACTTCAACGGGAGTGGTCCTACAATGAGCAGTTCTTC.

In its sample, this clone was seen once. The chain combines TRBV28 with TRBJ1-1; TRBD1 agrees at 10 bases. Looked up from germline, CDR1 is MDHEN and CDR2 is SYDVKM. Trimming removed 5 bases from V and 5 bases from J; junction bases left unmatched: 5. The CDR3 runs to 14 residues. The CDR3 bases are TGTGCCAGCAGTAGGGGACAGGGGAGGACTGAAGCTTTCTTT. Translated, it gives CASSRGQGRTEAFF.

The chain joins TRBV5-4 to TRBJ2-3; a weak D match, TRBD2 (6 bases). Germline V CDR1 and CDR2: SGHNT, YYREEE (reference sequence). The ends were cut back, 0 bases at V and 6 bases at J, with 26 bases in the middle. This CDR3 has 19 amino acids. CDR3 residues: CASSLELGLSSWGKDTQYF. The DNA of the CDR3 is TGTGCCAGCAGCTTGGAGTTGGGACTCTCATCCTGGGGGAAGGATACGCAGTATTTT.

This chain uses TRBV7-8 with TRBJ2-7; weak D call: TRBD1 (6 bases). Germline loops: CDR1 SGHVS, CDR2 FQNEAQ. V gave up 3 bases and J gave up 6 bases, with 24 bases separating them. CDR3 length equals 17 residues. This CDR3 is CASSFHRQQGTFFEQYF. CDR3 nucleotide sequence: TGTGCCAGCAGCTTTCATCGTCAGCAGGGGACGTTCTTCGAGCAGTACTTC.

This clone was found once. The chain couples TRBV4-2 to TRBJ2-3; tentatively, D is TRBD2 (6 bases). The CDR3 spans 18 residues. The germline CDR1 and CDR2 sequences are LGHNA and YNFKEQ. V lost 4 bases, J lost 0 bases, and 20 bases lay in between. The DNA of the CDR3 is TGTGCCAGCAGCCCGGTCCTAATAGCGGAATTAAGCACAGATACGCAGTATTTT. Its translation is CASSPVLIAELSTDTQYF.

This chain uses TRBV10-2 with TRBJ1-5; no definite D call. V shed 1 base and J shed 11 bases, with 21 bases lying between them. The V gene's germline CDR1 is WSHSY and CDR2 SAAADI. The CDR3 consists of 16 residues. The CDR3 DNA reads TGCGCCAGCAGTGAGTTTGGCGGGGAGAGGTATGAGGCCCAGCATTTT. As protein: CASSEFGGERYEAQHF.

This chain links TRBV11-3 with TRBJ2-3, with D possibly matching TRBD1 (6 bases). Trimming cost V 5 bases and J 0 bases, with 12 bases left between them. Germline loops: CDR1 SGHNT, CDR2 YENEEA. The CDR3 extends over 15 amino acids. The CDR3 loop reads CASSDGQFSTDTQYF. The CDR3 region has the DNA TGTGCCAGCAGCGACGGACAGTTTAGCACAGATACGCAGTATTTT.

The chain links TRBV21-1 to TRBJ1-1. TRBV21-1 is reported as a pseudogene. This CDR3 is built from 14 residues. CDR3 in amino acids: CASSKARENTEAFF. The CDR3 region has the DNA TGTGCCAGCAGCAAAGCGAGGGAGAACACTGAAGCTTTCTTT.

The chain has TRBV6-5 and TRBJ1-3; D gene uncertain. Germline V gene sequence: CDR1 MNHEY, CDR2 SVGAGI. CDR3 length: 13 residues. V was pared by 5 bases and J by 4 bases, with 9 bases between. CDR3 region: CASSEARGNTIYF. CDR3 coding DNA: TGTGCCAGCAGTGAAGCGCGGGGAAACACCATATATTTT.

The CDR3 is CASSVGRGYFVGATDTQYF. CDR3 in DNA: TGTGCCAGCAGTGTCGGACGGGGTTATTTTGTGGGAGCGACAGATACGCAGTATTTT. The gene calls are TRBV6-1 and TRBJ2-3; D possibly corresponds to TRBD2 (5 bases). V lost 4 bases and J 3 bases, leaving 26 bases between the germline ends. From germline, CDR1 is MNHNS and CDR2 SASEGT. This CDR3 comprises 19 residues.

The V call is TRBV5-1, the J call TRBJ2-3; the D is unclear. In germline, CDR1 is SGHRS, CDR2 YFSETQ. Trimming cost V 1 base and J 4 bases, with 13 bases left between them. The length of the CDR3 is 15 residues. The DNA for the CDR3 is TGCGCCAGCAGCTTGACCCCGAGTTCCCCAGATACGCAGTATTTT. Amino acids: CASSLTPSSPDTQYF.

This clone was observed once. V and J are TRBV30 and TRBJ1-2, with 7 bases that match TRBD1. The CDR3 runs 14 residues. The V gene's germline CDR1 is GTSNPN and CDR2 SVGIG (reference sequence). V dropped 2 bases and J dropped 4; count of bases not matched to a gene: 7. The CDR3 region is CAWSLGTESYGYTF. The DNA for the CDR3 is TGTGCCTGGAGTTTGGGGACAGAGAGCTATGGCTACACCTTC. Drawing the rest from reference TRBV30 and TRBJ1-2, the complete variable domain is SQTIHQWPATLVQPVGSPLSLECTVEGTSNPNLYWYRQAAGRGLQLLFYSVGIGQISSEVPQNLSASRPQDRQFILSSKKLLLSDSGFYLCAWSLGTESYGYTFGSGTRLTVV.

CDR3 DNA sequence: TGTGCCAGCAGGCTGGACAGGACTTTGGCAGATACGCAGTATTTT. Translated: CASRLDRTLADTQYF. J is TRBJ2-3 and V is TRBV2; 7 nucleotides align to TRBD1. This CDR3 spans 15 amino acids. Losses at the gene ends were 6 bases for V and 4 bases for J; bases not matched to a gene: 10. Germline CDR1 and CDR2: SNHLY and FYNNEI.

Here the CDR3 DNA reads TGTGCCAGCAGCCGATGGTCCGGAGCGGAATTTGAAAAACTGTTTTTT. Amino acids: CASSRWSGAEFEKLFF. The chain links TRBV7-9 to TRBJ1-4; no clear D. V was trimmed by 5 bases and J by 7 bases, leaving 20 bases between them. The CDR3 is made up of 16 amino acids. The germline CDR1 and CDR2 sequences are SEHNR and FQNEAQ (reference sequence).

The chain joins TRBV15 to TRBJ1-5; 9 nucleotides match TRBD1. Germline trimming cut 0 bases from V and 6 bases from J; bases unmatched to any gene: 6. CDR1 is LNHNV, CDR2 YYDKDF, per germline (reference sequence). This CDR3 spans 16 amino acids. CDR3 sequence: CATSRDLGQGTQPQHF. In nucleotides, the CDR3 is TGTGCCACCAGCAGAGATCTAGGACAGGGGACTCAGCCCCAGCATTTT. The complete variable domain, with remaining parts taken from reference TRBV15 and TRBJ1-5, reads DAMVIQNPRYQVTQFGKPVTLSCSQTLNHNVMYWYQQKSSQAPKLLFHYYDKDFNNEADTPDNFQSRRPNTSFCFLDIRSPGLGDTAMYLCATSRDLGQGTQPQHFGDGTRLSIL.

The chain uses TRBV4-2 and TRBJ1-2, with D tentatively TRBD1 (5 bases). Trimming shortened V by 0 bases and J by 8 bases, and 19 bases separated the two germline ends. Germline CDR1 is LGHNA and CDR2 is YNFKEQ. The length of the CDR3 is 16 residues. The CDR3 is CASSQDLRQGGLGYTF. For the CDR3, the DNA is TGTGCCAGCAGCCAAGATCTTAGGCAGGGAGGCTTAGGCTACACCTTC.

V is TRBV9 and J is TRBJ1-2; 10 bases map to TRBD1. V was pared by 2 bases and J by 8 bases, with 9 bases of the junction left unmatched. Germline V gives CDR1 SGDLS, CDR2 YYNGEE. The CDR3 is made up of 15 amino acids. This chain's CDR3 is CASSVGPGQGYGYTF. CDR3 DNA sequence: TGTGCCAGCAGCGTCGGTCCGGGACAGGGGTACGGCTACACCTTC.